One sample yielded the 24 T cell receptor beta chains listed below, sequenced in a study of control samples from healthy donors and cancer patients. Repertoires were generated with immunoSEQ multiplex PCR, while TCRdb's copy carries only in-frame clones and drops some. The sample consists of about 41,000 clones, approximately 94% of them appearing once. Sequenced: blood. The source of these receptors is a man between 60 and 70 years old in good health.

The V and J genes are TRBV27 and TRBJ2-7, with 9 bases lining up with TRBD1. The germline CDR1 and CDR2 sequences are MNHEY and SMNVEV (reference sequence). J lost 4 bases, V lost 5 bases, and 6 bases had no gene match. CDR3 length: 14 residues. CDR3 in amino acids: CASSQGQGWYEQYF. For the CDR3, the DNA is TGTGCCAGCAGTCAAGGACAGGGGTGGTACGAGCAGTACTTC.

The V call is TRBV3-1 (or the pseudogene TRBV3-2), the J call TRBJ1-6; 8 bases map to TRBD1. The junction had 13 bases not matched to a gene; V was cut back by 0 bases and J by 6 bases. Germline V lookup: CDR1 LGHDT, CDR2 YNNKEL (reference sequence). CDR3 length: 19 residues. As DNA, the CDR3 is TGTGCCAGCAGCCAAGACGGGACAGGACACCCCCTCCTTAATTCACCCCTCCACTTT. Translation: CASSQDGTGHPLLNSPLHF.

CDR3 nucleotides: TGTGCCAGCAGTCCCTTGGGGGTCGAGCAGTACTTC. Translating gives CASSPLGVEQYF. The chain links TRBV28 to TRBJ2-7, with D perhaps matching TRBD1 or TRBD2 (5 bases each). The length of the CDR3 is 12 residues. The V end was cut by 5 bases, the J end by 6 bases, with 11 bases between. Germline CDR1 reads MDHEN; CDR2 reads SYDVKM.

The chain combines TRBV11-3 with TRBJ1-1; D remains unclear. CDR1 SGHNT and CDR2 YENEEA come from the germline V gene. V lost 5 bases to trimming and J lost 3 bases, with 13 bases between them. The CDR3 length is 14 residues. CDR3 region: CASSREDLDTEAFF. The CDR3 DNA is TGTGCCAGCAGCCGTGAGGACCTGGACACTGAAGCTTTCTTT.

The rearrangement uses TRBV4-2 and TRBJ2-1; a weak D match, TRBD2 (6 bases). CDR3 length: 14 residues. The germline V gene encodes CDR1 LGHNA and CDR2 YNFKEQ. The V gene lost 3 bases and the J gene lost 5 bases, with 11 bases spanning the gap. This chain's CDR3 is CASSQDLANNEQFF. DNA for the CDR3: TGTGCCAGCAGCCAGGACCTAGCGAACAATGAGCAGTTCTTC.

The gene calls are TRBV12-3 or TRBV12-4 and TRBJ2-5; 8 nucleotides match TRBD1. The CDR3 is 13 residues long. V dropped 5 bases and J dropped 4; count of bases not matched to a gene: 3. This CDR3 is CASSPTGGETQYF. CDR3 nucleotide sequence: TGTGCCAGCAGTCCTACAGGGGGAGAGACCCAGTACTTC.

This rearrangement joins TRBV12-3 or TRBV12-4 to TRBJ2-7, with D possibly TRBD1 on 6 matching bases. Trimming stripped 6 bases from V and 4 bases from J, with 13 bases between. This CDR3 contains 13 residues. Written as DNA, the CDR3 is TGTGCCAGCAGCCCGGACAGTCGTTACGAGCAGTACTTC. It is translated as CASSPDSRYEQYF.

The gene calls are TRBV6-5 and TRBJ1-5; D is ambiguous. Germline CDR1 and CDR2: MNHEY and SVGAGI. The V gene lost 11 bases and the J gene lost 1 base, with 15 bases spanning the gap. The length of the CDR3 is 14 residues. The DNA for the CDR3 is TGTGCCGTCAAGCACCCGGACAGCAATCAGCCCCAGCATTTT. It codes for CAVKHPDSNQPQHF.

The chain carries TRBV7-2 and TRBJ1-4, with D perhaps TRBD1 (6 bases). CDR3 length: 15 amino acids. The germline CDR1 and CDR2 sequences are SGHTA and FQGNSA. V lost 5 bases, J lost 5 bases, and 15 bases lay in between. CDR3 residues: CASSVWGHDNEKLFF. CDR3 DNA: TGTGCCAGCAGCGTATGGGGACACGACAATGAAAAACTGTTTTTT.

This clone was counted once. CDR3 bases: TGTGCCAGCAGCTTAGACCCCGACTCAAGCTCTGGAAACACCATATATTTT. Protein product: CASSLDPDSSSGNTIYF. The gene calls are TRBV7-2 and TRBJ1-3, with D uncertain. From germline, CDR1 is SGHTA and CDR2 FQGNSA. V lost 1 base and J lost 0, with 13 bases in between. The length of the CDR3 is 17 residues.

This chain connects TRBV2 to TRBJ2-7, with D perhaps matching TRBD1 (7 bases). CDR1 SNHLY and CDR2 FYNNEI come from the germline V gene. This CDR3 region has 14 residues. With 10 bases removed from V and 0 bases from J, the gap between germline ends came to 16 bases. CDR3 protein: CATVEGAGSYEQYF. For the CDR3, the DNA is TGTGCCACTGTGGAGGGGGCTGGCTCCTACGAGCAGTACTTC.

The chain joins TRBV7-9 to TRBJ1-2, with D hard to call. This CDR3 region has 13 residues. Deletions cut 5 bases from V and 8 bases from J, with 15 bases between. Germline-derived CDR1 and CDR2 are SEHNR and FQNEAQ (reference sequence). The DNA of the CDR3 is TGTGCCAGCAGCCAGCCCCTTTGGGCCGGCTACACCTTC. As protein: CASSQPLWAGYTF. Full variable domain (rest looked up from reference TRBV7-9 and TRBJ1-2): DTGVSQNPRHKITKRGQNVTFRCDPISEHNRLYWYRQTLGQGPEFLTYFQNEAQLEKSRLLSDRFSAERPKGSFSTLEIQRTEQGDSAMYLCASSQPLWAGYTFGSGTRLTVV.

This chain uses TRBV11-3 with TRBJ2-2; D may match TRBD1 or TRBD2 (6 bases each). The CDR3 sequence is 14 residues long. V dropped 7 bases and J dropped 4 bases, with 13 bases sitting between them. In germline, CDR1 is SGHNT, CDR2 YENEEA. This CDR3 reads CASNHGGSTGELFF. The CDR3 DNA reads TGTGCCAGCAACCACGGGGGCTCCACCGGGGAGCTGTTTTTT.

The chain recombines TRBV29-1 with TRBJ2-3; D call uncertain. The V end lost 7 bases, the J end lost 2 bases, and 16 bases lay between the germline ends. The CDR3 covers 14 residues. Germline CDR1 SQVTM, CDR2 ANQGSEA. CDR3 DNA: TGCAGCGCCGGGTTAGGATCCGCCACAGATACGCAGTATTTT. Protein product: CSAGLGSATDTQYF.

The genes are TRBV6-5 and TRBJ1-1; D is unclear. Germline V gene lookup returns CDR1 MNHEY and CDR2 SVGAGI. Trimming removed 7 bases at V and 3 bases at J, with 12 bases between. CDR3 length: 13 amino acids. The CDR3 DNA follows: TGTGCCAGCAACCACGGACGGGACACTGAAGCTTTCTTT. This codes for CASNHGRDTEAFF.

The chain links TRBV14 to TRBJ1-1, with D maybe TRBD1 (5 bases). The CDR3 sequence is 20 residues long. CDR1 and CDR2 from the germline V gene are SGHDN and FVKESK. V was cut by 0 bases and J by 4 bases, with 27 bases left in between. CDR3 amino acids: CASSQDHGGGRPTRFTEAFF. Here the CDR3 DNA reads TGTGCCAGCAGCCAAGATCACGGGGGAGGTCGACCGACGAGGTTCACTGAAGCTTTCTTT.

V usage is TRBV6-1 and J usage is TRBJ1-1; no definite D call. V lost 0 bases and J 11 bases, leaving 10 bases between the germline ends. This CDR3 spans 12 amino acids. Germline-derived CDR1 and CDR2 are MNHNS and SASEGT. This CDR3 is CASSEAGRWAFF. The CDR3, as DNA: TGTGCCAGCAGTGAAGCCGGAAGGTGGGCTTTCTTT.

In its sample, this clone was seen once. The chain uses TRBV3-1 (or the pseudogene TRBV3-2) and TRBJ2-5; D ambiguous. The CDR3 extends over 16 amino acids. Germline CDR1 reads LGHDT; CDR2 reads YNNKEL (reference sequence). V was cut by 5 bases and J by 5 bases, with 21 bases left in between. DNA for the CDR3: TGTGCCAGCAGCTCCCCCCGTGCACCCGTCGGGGAGACCCAGTACTTC. This codes for CASSSPRAPVGETQYF.

This chain uses TRBV3-1 (or the pseudogene TRBV3-2) with TRBJ1-5, with unresolved D. The CDR3 loop spans 17 amino acids. Germline V lookup: CDR1 LGHDT, CDR2 YNNKEL (reference sequence). Trimming pared 0 bases from V and 2 bases from J, leaving 14 bases between. The CDR3 sequence is CASSQDGGELGNQPQHF. The CDR3 DNA reads as TGTGCCAGCAGCCAAGATGGTGGGGAACTAGGCAATCAGCCCCAGCATTTT.

The rearrangement links TRBV5-1 to TRBJ1-2; TRBD1 might be the D (6 bases). Looked up from germline, CDR1 is SGHRS and CDR2 is YFSETQ. The CDR3 extends over 13 amino acids. V shed 3 bases and J shed 2 bases, with 8 bases lying between them. CDR3 region: CASSSGQNYGYTF. In DNA form, the CDR3 reads TGCGCCAGCAGCTCCGGACAGAACTATGGCTACACCTTC.

The chain couples TRBV6-1 to TRBJ2-7; D might be TRBD2 (6 bases). The CDR3 runs 13 residues. V lost 3 bases, J lost 3 bases, and 9 bases lay in between. The germline CDR1 and CDR2 sequences are MNHNS and SASEGT. The CDR3 reads CASSDIGGYEQYF. The CDR3 DNA is TGTGCCAGCAGTGACATCGGGGGCTACGAGCAGTACTTC.

The chain is built from TRBV18 and TRBJ2-5, with a weak D call TRBD2 (6 bases). The V end was cut by 3 bases, the J end by 2 bases, with 7 bases between. CDR3 length equals 13 residues. The V gene's germline CDR1 is KGHSH and CDR2 LQKENI. The CDR3 reads CASSPGTQETQYF. The DNA of the CDR3 is TGTGCCAGCTCACCGGGGACTCAAGAGACCCAGTACTTC.

V is TRBV19 and J is TRBJ2-7, with D possibly matching TRBD2 (5 bases). V was clipped by 5 bases and J by 1 base, with 15 bases between them. This CDR3 has 15 amino acids. Germline V gene data show CDR1 as LNHDA and CDR2 as SQIVND (reference sequence). CDR3 loop: CASSPPDGDSYEQYF. The CDR3 bases are TGTGCCAGTAGTCCCCCAGACGGGGATTCCTACGAGCAGTACTTC.

The V call is TRBV19, the J call TRBJ2-1; 9 nucleotides align to TRBD2. The CDR3 spans 14 residues. Germline V gene lookup returns CDR1 LNHDA and CDR2 SQIVND (reference sequence). The J segment lost 7 bases and the V segment lost 3 bases, leaving 4 bases of the junction unmatched. The CDR3 is CASSILAGGNEQFF. CDR3 DNA: TGTGCCAGTAGTATTCTCGCGGGAGGGAATGAGCAGTTCTTC.